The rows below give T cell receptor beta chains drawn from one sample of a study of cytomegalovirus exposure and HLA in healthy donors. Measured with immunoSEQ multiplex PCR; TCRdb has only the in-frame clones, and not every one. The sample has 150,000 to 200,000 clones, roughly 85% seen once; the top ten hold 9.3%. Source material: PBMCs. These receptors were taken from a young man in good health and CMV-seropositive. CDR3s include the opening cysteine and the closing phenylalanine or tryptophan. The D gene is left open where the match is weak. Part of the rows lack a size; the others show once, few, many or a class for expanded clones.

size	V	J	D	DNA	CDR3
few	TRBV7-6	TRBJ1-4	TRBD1	TGTGCCAGCAGCATATACCAGGGGACAGGGGGCAGGGAAAAACTGTTTTTT	CASSIYQGTGGREKLFF
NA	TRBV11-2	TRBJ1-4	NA	TGTGCCACCCGGCGGGGGGCTAATGAAAAACTGTTTTTT	CATRRGANEKLFF
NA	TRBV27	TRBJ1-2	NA	TGTGCCAGCAGTCCCTGGCAGGGACACGGCTACACCTTC	CASSPWQGHGYTF
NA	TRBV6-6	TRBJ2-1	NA	TGTGCCAGCAGTTATGCGGGTGAGCAGTTCTTC	CASSYAGEQFF
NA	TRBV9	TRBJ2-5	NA	TGTGCCAGCAGCCCGGGGATGGAAGAGACCCAGTACTTC	CASSPGMEETQYF
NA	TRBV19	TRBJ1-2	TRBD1	TGTGCCAGTAGCCAAGGTGGACAGGGGGCCTATGGCTACACCTTC	CASSQGGQGAYGYTF
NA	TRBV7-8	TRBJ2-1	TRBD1	TGTGCCAGCAGCCCGGGACCTTCCGGGACAGGGTATGGAAATGAGCAGTTCTTC	CASSPGPSGTGYGNEQFF
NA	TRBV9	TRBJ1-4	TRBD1	TGTGCCAGCAGCGACCGGACAGGTTCTAATGAAAAACTGTTTTTT	CASSDRTGSNEKLFF
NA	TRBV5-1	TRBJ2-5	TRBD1	TGCGCCAGCAGCGGCGGGACAGGGACGTACCAAGAGACCCAGTACTTC	CASSGGTGTYQETQYF
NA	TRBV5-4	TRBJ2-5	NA	TGTGCCAGCAGCTTGGCAGAATCGGAGACCCAGTACTTC	CASSLAESETQYF
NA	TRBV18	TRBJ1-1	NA	TGTGCCAGCTCACCAAAACAGAACACTGAAGCTTTCTTT	CASSPKQNTEAFF
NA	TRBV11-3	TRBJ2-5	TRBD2	TGTGCCAGCAGCTCCAGCGGGGCCAGGGAGACCCAGTACTTC	CASSSSGARETQYF
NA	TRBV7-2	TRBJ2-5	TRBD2	TGTGCCAGCAGCTTTCGTTTAGCGGGGGAGACCCAGTACTTC	CASSFRLAGETQYF
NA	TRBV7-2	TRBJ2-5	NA	TGTGCCAGCAGTTACAACCAAGAGACCCAGTACTTC	CASSYNQETQYF
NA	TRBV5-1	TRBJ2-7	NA	TGCGCCAGCAGCTTGCGAGGGTCCTACTACGAGCAGTACTTC	CASSLRGSYYEQYF
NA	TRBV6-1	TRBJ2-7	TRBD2	TGTGCCAGCAGACGTAGCGGGGGGCCAGGCGAGCAGTACTTC	CASRRSGGPGEQYF
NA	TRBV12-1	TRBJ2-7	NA	TGTGCCAGCAGTTCCGGGGACAGGGTCCACGAGCAGTACTTC	CASSSGDRVHEQYF
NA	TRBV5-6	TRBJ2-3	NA	TGTGCCAGCAGCTTGGTATCGGATACGCAGTATTTT	CASSLVSDTQYF
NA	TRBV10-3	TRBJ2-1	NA	TGTGCCATCAGTGCGGGGGGCCGCAATGAGCAGTTCTTC	CAISAGGRNEQFF
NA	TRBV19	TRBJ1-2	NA	TGTGCCAGTACCCCCACCGGCAGCCGTGTGGGCAACTATGGCTACACCTTC	CASTPTGSRVGNYGYTF
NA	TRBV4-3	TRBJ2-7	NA	TGCGCCAGCAGCCATACACGGGGGTTCTACGAGCAGTACTTC	CASSHTRGFYEQYF
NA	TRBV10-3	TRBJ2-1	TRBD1	TGTGCCATCAGTGAGTCGATGGGGACAGGGTCCACCTACAATGAGCAGTTCTTC	CAISESMGTGSTYNEQFF
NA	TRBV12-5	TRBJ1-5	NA	TGTGCTACCCGAATGGGAGGGGGCAATCAGCCCCAGCATTTT	CATRMGGGNQPQHF
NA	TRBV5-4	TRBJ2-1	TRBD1	TGTGCCAGCAGCCTAGGACAGGGGTTCTACAATGAGCAGTTCTTC	CASSLGQGFYNEQFF
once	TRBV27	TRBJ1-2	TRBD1	TGTGCCAGCAGTCAGGGGGCTAACTATGGCTACACCTTC	CASSQGANYGYTF
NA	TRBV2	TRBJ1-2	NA	TGTGCCAGCAGTAAGACACAGGGTTCGAGGTATGGCTACACCTTC	CASSKTQGSRYGYTF
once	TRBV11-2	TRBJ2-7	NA	TGTGCCAGCAGCTTAGCAGGGGTAGTCTACGAGCAGTACTTC	CASSLAGVVYEQYF
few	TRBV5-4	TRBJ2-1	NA	TGTGCCAGCAGCACTGGGGGGGGCAACGACAATGAGCAGTTCTTC	CASSTGGGNDNEQFF
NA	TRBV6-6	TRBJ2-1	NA	TGTGCCAGCAGTTACCCCAGGGCCCTCTACAATGAGCAGTTCTTC	CASSYPRALYNEQFF
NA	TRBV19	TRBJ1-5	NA	TGTGCCACCAAACCGGCCCAGGCGACAAATCAGCCCCAGCATTTT	CATKPAQATNQPQHF
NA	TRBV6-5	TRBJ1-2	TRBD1	TGTGCCAGCAGTTACACGACAGGGAGTGGCTACACCTTC	CASSYTTGSGYTF
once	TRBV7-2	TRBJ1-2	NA	TGTGCCAGCAGCTTAGGAGGGCGGGGGCGAGGGTATGGCTACACCTTC	CASSLGGRGRGYGYTF
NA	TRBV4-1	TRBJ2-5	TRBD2	TGCGCCAGCAGCGAACAGCGGGGGGGCCTCAGAGAGACCCAGTACTTC	CASSEQRGGLRETQYF
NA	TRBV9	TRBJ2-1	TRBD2	TGTGCCAGCAGCGTCATGCGGGGGGGCCGGGATGAGCAGTTCTTC	CASSVMRGGRDEQFF
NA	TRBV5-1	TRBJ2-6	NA	TGCGCCAGCAGCCCGGGGGGCGGCGGTGGGGCCAACGTCCTGACTTTC	CASSPGGGGGANVLTF
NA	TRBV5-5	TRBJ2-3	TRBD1	TGTGCCAGCAGCTTGGAAGCGACAGGGTTTGCAGATACGCAGTATTTT	CASSLEATGFADTQYF
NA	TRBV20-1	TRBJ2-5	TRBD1	TGCAGTGCTAACAGGGGTGAGACCCAGTACTTC	CSANRGETQYF
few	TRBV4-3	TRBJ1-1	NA	TGCGCCAGCAGCCAAGATGGCAGATTGAACACTGAAGCTTTCTTT	CASSQDGRLNTEAFF
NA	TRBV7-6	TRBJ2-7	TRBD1	TGTGCCAGCAGCTTAGAAAGGACAGGCTCCTACGAGCAGTACTTC	CASSLERTGSYEQYF
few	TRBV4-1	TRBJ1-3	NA	TGCGCCAGCAGTGAGTCTGGAAACACCATATATTTT	CASSESGNTIYF
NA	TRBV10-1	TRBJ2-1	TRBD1	TGCGCCAGCAGTGTACAGGGGGCCTACAATGAGCAGTTCTTC	CASSVQGAYNEQFF
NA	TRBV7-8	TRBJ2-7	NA	TGTGCCAGCAGCTTAGCGGGACAAACCTACGAGCAGTACTTC	CASSLAGQTYEQYF
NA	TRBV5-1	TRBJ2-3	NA	TGCGCCAGCAGCTTCGAGGGGGGCACAGATACGCAGTATTTT	CASSFEGGTDTQYF
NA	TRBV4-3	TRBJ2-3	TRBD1	TGCGCCAGCAGCCAAGGACAGGGGGGCACAGATACGCAGTATTTT	CASSQGQGGTDTQYF
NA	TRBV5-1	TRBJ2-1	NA	TGCGCCAGCAGCCTCACGGGGGACCCCACGTTCTTC	CASSLTGDPTFF
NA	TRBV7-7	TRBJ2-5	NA	TGTGCTAGCAGCCAAGACAGGAAAGAGACCCAGTACTTC	CASSQDRKETQYF
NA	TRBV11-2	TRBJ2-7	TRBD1	TGTGCCGGCAGCTTAACAGGGGACCACGAGCAGTACTTC	CAGSLTGDHEQYF
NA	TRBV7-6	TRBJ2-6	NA	TGTGCCAGCAGCTCGTGGACAGACTCTGGGGCCAACGTCCTGACTTTC	CASSSWTDSGANVLTF
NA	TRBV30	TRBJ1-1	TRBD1	TGTGCCTGGGACAGGGGGGCGGACACTGAAGCTTTCTTT	CAWDRGADTEAFF
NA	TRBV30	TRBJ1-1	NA	TGTGCATCATCAACGGCAGGGATGAACACTGAAGCTTTCTTT	CASSTAGMNTEAFF
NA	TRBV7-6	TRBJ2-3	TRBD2	TGTGCCAGCAGCGCGGGGACTAGCGGGACCCACACAGATACGCAGTATTTT	CASSAGTSGTHTDTQYF
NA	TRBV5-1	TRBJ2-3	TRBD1	TGCGCCAGCAGCCCGTTGGGACAGGAGCAAGGAGATACGCAGTATTTT	CASSPLGQEQGDTQYF
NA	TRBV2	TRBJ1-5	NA	TGTGCCAGCAATTTCGGGGGGCCTAATCAGCCCCAGCATTTT	CASNFGGPNQPQHF
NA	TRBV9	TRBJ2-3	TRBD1	TGTGCCAGCAGCTCAGGGGGTAGCCGAAGCACAGATACGCAGTATTTT	CASSSGGSRSTDTQYF
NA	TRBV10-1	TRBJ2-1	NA	TGCGCCAGCAGTGACGTTCCCGGAGCGGTCGATGAGCAGTTCTTC	CASSDVPGAVDEQFF
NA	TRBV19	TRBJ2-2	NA	TGTGCCAGTAGTCCCACAGAACACGGGGAGCTGTTTTTT	CASSPTEHGELFF
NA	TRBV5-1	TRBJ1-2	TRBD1	TGCGCCAGCAGCTTCGACAGGGGTGGCTACACCTTC	CASSFDRGGYTF
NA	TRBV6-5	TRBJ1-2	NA	TGTGCCAGCAGCCTAACAGAGAACTATGGCTACACCTTC	CASSLTENYGYTF
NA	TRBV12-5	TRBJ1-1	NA	TGTGCTAGTGGTTTGGGACAGGCATACACTGAAGCTTTCTTT	CASGLGQAYTEAFF